This T cell receptor beta chain was observed in a study of precursors of human CD4 cytotoxic T cells (dated by TCRdb to the late 2010s). Context from the whole study: The bulk TCR-seq analysis covered CD4+ memory subsets from 13 to 15 donors in total. Sequences for both the TCRalpha and TCRbeta chains came out of the TCR-seq analysis of about 14 donors (table S7). Results and caveats for the whole study, not just this receptor: Only about 95% of the 14 donors were included in some of the bulk TCR-seq comparisons, which suggests that not every subset was available for every donor. A larger fraction of IL-7Rhigh TEMRA clonotypes than of TEM or TCM clonotypes was made up of expanded effector clonotypes. Compared with TCM and TEM subsets, the IL-7Rhigh and IL-7R- TEMRA subsets had more restricted TCR repertoires, with lower diversity and more expanded clonotypes. The limitation that the direction of differentiation between precursor and effector cells cannot be definitively established by a human observational design was noted by the authors.

Reads for this sample came from an Illumina MiSeq. The authors' analysis ran thus. To quantify repertoire diversity, the Shannon-Wiener index was calculated using VDJtools. Expanded TCRbeta clonotypes were defined as those with a clonotype frequency of at least 3. TCRdb ran its own pipeline on the public reads, namely fastp trimming at Q25 and MiXCR clone calling, and kept in-frame beta chains. Under each unique CDR3 protein, matching rows form one entry showing the most common genes and DNA. None of the V and J calls come from the authors' own analysis; TCRdb made them. The sample has hundreds of distinct CDR3 sequences on record, over 20% of them singletons. The ten largest account for over 7.5% of the sample. Bulk UMI-based TCR sequencing was performed on four sorted CD4+ memory subsets (TCM, TEM, IL-7Rhigh TEMRA, IL-7R- TEMRA) to test a precursor-effector relationship among CD4 cytotoxic T cells. Cells were obtained from peripheral blood mononuclear cells isolated from human blood.

As encoded in the germline V gene, CDR1 is MDHEN while CDR2 is SYDVKM. V loses 2 bases at its end and J loses 8 bases; junction bases beyond the gene matches: 12. The CDR3 has 16 amino acids, counting the end cysteine and phenylalanine. The retained sequence is limited to the CDR3, 48 bases, with the frame set at the first base. This clonotype was detected a few times. No antigen is known for it. It has no much larger one-base neighbor in the sample; base qualities were not kept. The source material was memory CD4+ T cells from blood (PBMCs). Recombination connected TRBV28 to TRBJ2-1; 7 of the junction bases match TRBD2. The sequence was obtained from a human donor in good health. The nucleotide sequence is given as TGTGCCAGCAGTTTAGGGAGCGGGGCGGGAGCGCATGAGCAGTTCTTC. Its protein product is CASSLGSGAGAHEQFF.